This TCR beta chain was documented in a study of T cells after yellow fever vaccination. This clonotype has ten or more counts. UMIs were added to TCR cDNA along with a universal primer site when it was made by 5'RACE template switching. Each CDR3 protein gets one entry after TCRdb re-called the 5' RACE reads with MiXCR. The sample lists 300,000 or so distinct CDR3 sequences; 4% were seen once. This receptor was obtained from a man younger than 35 who received the YFV17D yellow fever vaccine. This specimen consisted of PBMCs, obtained 5 days after the yellow fever booster vaccination.

The CDR3 bases are TGTGCCAGCAGCTTAGGGGGGGGCCTCCGCACAGATACGCAGTATTTT. The encoded protein is CASSLGGGLRTDTQYF. J is TRBJ2-3 and V is TRBV11-2, with TRBD2 as a possible D gene (7 bases). Germline V gene lookup returns CDR1 SGHAT and CDR2 FQNNGV. Trimming removed 1 base from V and 1 base from J, with 12 bases in between. The CDR3 is 16 residues long.